This entry is about one TCR beta chain. The antigen remains unidentified. From germline, CDR1 is LNHDA and CDR2 SQIVND (reference sequence). This CDR3 is 13 amino acids long. With V trimmed by 9 bases and J by 7 bases, 9 bases remained unmatched. The data originate from a study of beta chain features in type 1 diabetes. Study results and limitations: Type 1 diabetes patients showed a moderate but significant shortening of TCRB CDR3s in all four CD4+ subsets. The study found fewer insertions and more deletions at VDJ junctions in type 1 diabetes patients.

cDNA synthesis used the whole RNA isolate, giving expressed TCRB sequences. TCRdb's table, derived via immunoSEQ multiplex PCR, lists solely in-frame clones and lacks some. The data contain roughly 300,000 clones, roughly an eighth of them singletons. Sequencing used naive CD4+ T cells from blood. The sequence was collected from a young man with type 1 diabetes. The V call is TRBV19, the J call TRBJ1-5; 7 bases align to TRBD1. CDR3 sequence: CASRDSDQQPQHF. CDR3 sequence (DNA): TGTGCCAGCCGGGACAGTGATCAACAGCCCCAGCATTTT.